This TCR beta chain emerged from a study of T cell responses to AZD1222 COVID-19 vaccine. Overall study: Both about-4-week and about-12-week second-dose recipients were combined.

A remark on this clone: Its matching antigen is unknown.

The study's findings and limits: The peak T cell response came first, and repertoires were sampled only after it. Clonal diversity was possibly underestimated, and the donors were mostly white British, with more females. Reportedly, nearly half the spike-specific TCRs target unmutated variant regions.

Sequencing used immunoSEQ multiplex PCR; TCRdb keeps in-frame clones, though not all of them. The sample has about 180,000 clones, 85% to 90% seen once. Source: peripheral blood, taken on day 0 of AZD1222 vaccination. The receptor's source is an adult in good health.

The CDR3 sequence is CAWSVGDYPTDTQYF. In DNA, the CDR3 is TGTGCCTGGAGTGTAGGGGACTACCCCACAGATACGCAGTATTTT. The chain couples TRBV30 to TRBJ2-3; 7 positions agree with TRBD2. CDR1 GTSNPN and CDR2 SVGIG come from the germline V gene (reference sequence). V lost 0 bases and J lost 2; bases outside the gene matches: 5. CDR3 length: 15 amino acids.